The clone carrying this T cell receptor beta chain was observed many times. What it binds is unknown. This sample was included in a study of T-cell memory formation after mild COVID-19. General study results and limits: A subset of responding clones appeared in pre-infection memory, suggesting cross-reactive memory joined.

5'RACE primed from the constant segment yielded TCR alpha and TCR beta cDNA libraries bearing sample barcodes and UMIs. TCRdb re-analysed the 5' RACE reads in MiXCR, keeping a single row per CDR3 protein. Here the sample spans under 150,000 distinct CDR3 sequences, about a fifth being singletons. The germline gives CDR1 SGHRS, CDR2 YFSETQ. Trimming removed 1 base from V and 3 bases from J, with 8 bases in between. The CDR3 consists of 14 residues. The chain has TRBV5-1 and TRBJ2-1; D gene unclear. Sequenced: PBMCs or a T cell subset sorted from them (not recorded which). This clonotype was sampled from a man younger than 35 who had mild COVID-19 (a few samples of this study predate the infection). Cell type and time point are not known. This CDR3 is CASSLHGNYNEQFF. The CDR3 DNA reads TGCGCCAGCAGCTTGCATGGGAACTACAATGAGCAGTTCTTC.